This T cell receptor beta chain was obtained from a study of blood T cell repertoires in COVID-19. Study overall: Acute-phase and convalescent COVID-19 samples originated in the United States, Italy and Spain. PBMCs, B-cell-depleted T cells, or T cells provided the cDNA or gDNA that made up the material.

This CDR3 is 14 amino acids long. V was pared by 0 bases and J by 2 bases, with 7 bases between. Looked up from germline, CDR1 is SGHAT and CDR2 is FQNNGV. Original handling: The authors estimated nucleated cell counts from reference gene primer amplification. The data were produced by immunoSEQ multiplex PCR, yet TCRdb's version contains in-frame clones alone and is incomplete. From that table come the V and J calls and clone size; the DNA was used to work out D and trimming. The data contain 130,000 to 150,000 clones, 85% to 90% of them singletons. The sequence derives from a woman aged 40 to 49 with acute or convalescent COVID-19. The sequenced sample consisted of peripheral blood. The genes are TRBV11-2 and TRBJ2-5; D unresolved. CDR3 sequence: CASSLEVRQETQYF. CDR3 DNA sequence: TGTGCCAGCAGCTTAGAAGTCCGGCAAGAGACCCAGTACTTC.